The 25 T cell receptor beta chains listed next were all sequenced from one sample in a study of T-cell memory formation after mild COVID-19. TCRdb ran MiXCR on the 5' RACE reads and lists one entry per CDR3 protein. The sample records 500,000 to 600,000 distinct CDR3 sequences, over 15% being singletons. Sequencing was carried out using PBMCs or a T cell subset sorted from them (not recorded which). These TCRs come from an adult woman who had mild COVID-19 (a few samples of this study predate the infection). Cell type and time point are not known.

This chain uses TRBV15 with TRBJ2-7; D remains unclear. Trimming stripped 0 bases from V and 4 bases from J, with 7 bases between. CDR3 size: 13 residues. Germline CDR1 and CDR2: LNHNV and YYDKDF (reference sequence). This CDR3 reads CATSRDSRYEQYF. DNA for the CDR3: TGTGCCACCAGCAGAGATAGTAGGTACGAGCAGTACTTC.

The rearrangement joins TRBV7-8 to TRBJ2-2; TRBD2 matches 7 bases. The ends lost 5 bases at V and 6 bases at J; junction bases unmatched: 12. This CDR3 spans 16 amino acids. Germline assignment: CDR1 SGHVS and CDR2 FQNEAQ. CDR3 region: CASSPRTNAGAGELFF. DNA for the CDR3: TGTGCCAGCAGCCCCCGAACCAATGCGGGAGCCGGGGAGCTGTTTTTT.

This clonotype has ten or more counts. The chain has TRBV7-2 and TRBJ2-1; 7 positions match TRBD2. V trimming: 5 bases; J trimming: 8 bases; junction bases outside the gene matches: 15. The CDR3 spans 16 residues. Germline V CDR1 and CDR2: SGHTA, FQGNSA. CDR3: CASSHLIGLVSYEQFF. The CDR3 nucleotides read TGTGCCAGCAGCCACTTGATCGGACTAGTTTCGTATGAGCAGTTCTTC.

In this sample, this clonotype turned up a few times. This chain links TRBV7-9 with TRBJ2-7; 8 positions match TRBD1. Trimming at V came to 4 bases and at J to 3 bases, leaving 8 bases not matched to a gene. Germline CDR1 reads SEHNR; CDR2 reads FQNEAQ (reference sequence). This CDR3 comprises 15 residues. The CDR3 region has the DNA TGTGCCAGCAGCTCACCGGGACAGGCTTTCTACGAGCAGTACTTC. Its translation is CASSSPGQAFYEQYF.

The CDR3 loop reads CASSSQRGGEQYF. CDR3 nucleotides: TGTGCCAGCAGCTCTCAGAGGGGCGGCGAGCAGTACTTC. The V call is TRBV7-3, the J call TRBJ2-7, with D perhaps matching TRBD1 or TRBD2 (5 bases each). This CDR3 comprises 13 residues. V lost 4 bases and J 6 bases, leaving 13 bases between the germline ends. Germline CDR1 SGHTA, CDR2 FQGTGA.

This clonotype was seen a few times. The chain links TRBV6-5 to TRBJ1-2; 9 bases are a match to TRBD1. The V gene end was trimmed by 2 bases and the J gene end by 7 bases; junction bases not matched to a gene: 5. Germline assignment: CDR1 MNHEY and CDR2 SVGAGI. This CDR3 region has 14 residues. CDR3 loop: CASSYTGTGSGYTF. DNA of the CDR3: TGTGCCAGCAGTTACACAGGGACAGGGAGTGGCTACACCTTC.

This clonotype was observed a handful of times. V usage is TRBV5-5 and J usage is TRBJ2-4; D may be TRBD1 (6 bases). The V end was cut by 0 bases, the J end by 7 bases, with 17 bases between. The length of the CDR3 is 16 residues. Per germline, CDR1 SGHKS and CDR2 YYEKEE (reference sequence). CDR3 DNA: TGTGCCAGCAGCTTGGCCGGAACAGGGCCTGGGAACATTCAGTACTTC. Translating gives CASSLAGTGPGNIQYF.

This clonotype was recorded a few times. The V gene is TRBV20-1, the J gene TRBJ1-1, with 7 bases aligning to TRBD1. V shed 8 bases and J 0 bases; nucleotides not matched to a gene: 9. The CDR3 is made up of 14 amino acids. In germline, CDR1 is DFQATT, CDR2 SNEGSKA (reference sequence). This CDR3 reads CSFAQGVVNTEAFF. CDR3 nucleotide sequence: TGCAGTTTTGCCCAGGGGGTCGTGAACACTGAAGCTTTCTTT.

The chain joins TRBV10-3 to TRBJ1-2, with 8 bases aligning to TRBD1. This CDR3 spans 14 amino acids. Germline CDR1 reads ENHRY; CDR2 reads SYGVKD. V lost 10 bases to trimming and J lost 7 bases; unmatched junction nucleotides: 14. The CDR3 DNA reads as TGTGCCACCGGTAGGACAGGGAGCCCCCTTGGCTACACCTTC. Its protein product is CATGRTGSPLGYTF.

This clonotype was recorded many times. This chain links TRBV6-5 with TRBJ1-1; no definite D call. Germline assignment: CDR1 MNHEY and CDR2 SVGAGI. The CDR3 runs 12 residues. Trimming shortened V by 0 bases and J by 8 bases, and 7 bases separated the two germline ends. The CDR3 bases are TGTGCCAGCAGTTACTCGACGGGCGAAGCTTTCTTT. It encodes CASSYSTGEAFF.

The gene calls are TRBV9 and TRBJ2-5; 11 nucleotides agree with TRBD2. CDR3 size: 16 residues. Germline V lookup: CDR1 SGDLS, CDR2 YYNGEE. V lost 4 bases, J lost 8 bases, and 13 bases stayed unmatched. Here the CDR3 DNA reads TGTGCCAGCAGCCCAGGACTAGCGGGTACCGGGGGTACCCAGTACTTC. Amino acids: CASSPGLAGTGGTQYF. Complete variable domain (other parts from reference TRBV9 and TRBJ2-5): DSGVTQTPKHLITATGQRVTLRCSPRSGDLSVYWYQQSLDQGLQFLIQYYNGEERAKGNILERFSAQQFPDLHSELNLSSLELGDSALYFCASSPGLAGTGGTQYFGPGTRLLVL.

This sequence joins TRBV7-2 and TRBJ2-7; D may be TRBD2 (5 bases). This CDR3 has 16 amino acids. Between the trimmed V and J ends, which lost 1 base and 2 bases, there was a span of 15 bases. Germline CDR1 and CDR2: SGHTA and FQGNSA. The DNA of the CDR3 is TGTGCCAGCAGCTTAGGCGTGGACTTTGGCGCCTACGAGCAGTACTTC. It specifies CASSLGVDFGAYEQYF.

This chain connects TRBV27 to TRBJ2-1; TRBD1 is a possible D gene (5 bases). The length of the CDR3 is 14 residues. The germline V gene encodes CDR1 MNHEY and CDR2 SMNVEV (reference sequence). V lost 8 bases and J lost 8, with 19 bases in between. The CDR3 DNA reads TGTGCCAGCTATACAGGCACTGGAGAGTATGAGCAGTTCTTC. Protein product: CASYTGTGEYEQFF.

The V gene is TRBV21-1, the J gene TRBJ2-1. TRBV21-1 is a pseudogene segment. The CDR3 is 16 residues long. The CDR3 loop reads CASSKPDGIGYNEQFF. The CDR3 DNA follows: TGTGCCAGCAGCAAGCCCGACGGAATAGGGTACAATGAGCAGTTCTTC.

The genes are TRBV20-1 and TRBJ1-2; D unresolved. The germline V gene encodes CDR1 DFQATT and CDR2 SNEGSKA (reference sequence). V was clipped by 3 bases and J by 8 bases, with 16 bases between them. CDR3 length: 13 residues. CDR3 bases: TGCAGTGCTAGCATCAGTACTGGTTGGGGCTACACCTTC. It translates to CSASISTGWGYTF.

A few counts support this clonotype. The chain is built from TRBV20-1 and TRBJ1-1, with TRBD1 as a possible D gene (5 bases). V shed 0 bases and J shed 0 bases, with 14 bases lying between them. Per germline, CDR1 DFQATT and CDR2 SNEGSKA (reference sequence). This CDR3 contains 16 residues. CDR3 sequence reads: CSARDLYSGLNTEAFF. DNA of the CDR3: TGCAGTGCTAGAGATCTTTACTCAGGGCTGAACACTGAAGCTTTCTTT.

This clonotype came up a few times. V gene TRBV10-3 combines with J gene TRBJ1-2; 9 nucleotides align to TRBD1. The CDR3 extends over 13 amino acids. In germline, CDR1 is ENHRY, CDR2 SYGVKD. V lost 3 bases to trimming and J lost 5 bases; unmatched junction nucleotides: 1. The CDR3 coding sequence is TGTGCCATCAGTGAAGGGACAGGGTATGGCTACACCTTC. This translates into CAISEGTGYGYTF.

The table lists this clonotype with many counts. The V and J genes are TRBV5-6 and TRBJ2-5; D possibly corresponds to TRBD1 (5 bases). The germline V and J ends were trimmed by 2 bases and 5 bases, with 10 bases remaining between them. The CDR3 runs to 13 residues. From germline, CDR1 is SGHDT and CDR2 YYEEEE. The CDR3 loop reads CASSFSRDETQYF. The CDR3 DNA follows: TGTGCCAGCAGCTTCTCCAGGGATGAGACCCAGTACTTC.

This clonotype has at least ten counts. The rearrangement links TRBV7-8 to TRBJ2-7; D is unresolved. The V gene's germline CDR1 is SGHVS and CDR2 FQNEAQ. The V end lost 0 bases, the J end lost 3 bases, and 15 bases lay between the germline ends. The CDR3 totals 16 residues. This chain's CDR3 is CASSLASTSLGYEQYF. In DNA form, the CDR3 reads TGTGCCAGCAGCTTAGCGTCTACCTCTCTGGGCTACGAGCAGTACTTC.

This clonotype has just a few counts. The CDR3 protein is CSAKGALAGVVEQFF. DNA of the CDR3: TGCAGCGCCAAAGGTGCCCTAGCGGGAGTCGTAGAGCAGTTCTTC. The J gene is TRBJ2-1, the V gene TRBV29-1, with TRBD2 matching 10 bases. This CDR3 has 15 amino acids. With 7 bases clipped from V and 10 bases from J, the junction kept 16 bases outside the gene matches. Germline values: CDR1 SQVTM, CDR2 ANQGSEA.

The chain is built from TRBV14 and TRBJ1-4, with D perhaps matching TRBD1 (5 bases). From germline, CDR1 is SGHDN and CDR2 FVKESK. The CDR3 contains 16 residues. The V gene lost 3 bases and the J gene lost 4 bases, with 15 bases spanning the gap. The CDR3 loop reads CASSQRPTQDNEKLFF. Here the CDR3 DNA reads TGTGCCAGCAGCCAGCGTCCGACACAGGATAATGAAAAACTGTTTTTT.

J is TRBJ2-3 and V is TRBV15, with D tentatively TRBD2 (6 bases). The ends were cut back, 4 bases at V and 2 bases at J, with 13 bases in the middle. The CDR3 consists of 15 residues. Germline loops: CDR1 LNHNV, CDR2 YYDKDF (reference sequence). DNA for the CDR3: TGTGCCACCAGCAAGCCTAGCGAGTTCACAGATACGCAGTATTTT. This codes for CATSKPSEFTDTQYF.

The chain joins TRBV6-5 to TRBJ2-7; D is unclear. Trimming pared 0 bases from V and 5 bases from J, leaving 11 bases between. CDR1 is MNHEY, CDR2 SVGAGI, per germline. The CDR3 covers 14 residues. The CDR3 DNA reads TGTGCCAGCAGTTACTCGGCGGCCCGCCACGAGCAGTACTTC. It specifies CASSYSAARHEQYF.

This clonotype was seen a handful of times. The V call is TRBV7-9, the J call TRBJ2-2, with TRBD1 as a possible D gene (5 bases). Germline-derived CDR1 and CDR2 are SEHNR and FQNEAQ (reference sequence). V gave up 8 bases and J gave up 1 base, with 11 bases separating them. The CDR3 contains 14 residues. The CDR3 loop is CASHLQENTGELFF. In nucleotides, the CDR3 is TGTGCCAGCCACTTACAGGAGAACACCGGGGAGCTGTTTTTT.

The chain is built from TRBV7-9 and TRBJ2-7; TRBD2 aligns across 14 bases. Germline V gives CDR1 SEHNR, CDR2 FQNEAQ (reference sequence). The J segment lost 7 bases and the V segment lost 5 bases, leaving 4 bases of the junction unmatched. The CDR3 extends over 14 amino acids. The DNA for the CDR3 is TGTGCCAGCAGCGTGGGGACTAGCGGGAGTGAGCAGTACTTC. Amino acids: CASSVGTSGSEQYF. The whole variable domain, remainder taken from reference TRBV7-9 and TRBJ2-7, is DTGVSQNPRHKITKRGQNVTFRCDPISEHNRLYWYRQTLGQGPEFLTYFQNEAQLEKSRLLSDRFSAERPKGSFSTLEIQRTEQGDSAMYLCASSVGTSGSEQYFGPGTRLTVT.